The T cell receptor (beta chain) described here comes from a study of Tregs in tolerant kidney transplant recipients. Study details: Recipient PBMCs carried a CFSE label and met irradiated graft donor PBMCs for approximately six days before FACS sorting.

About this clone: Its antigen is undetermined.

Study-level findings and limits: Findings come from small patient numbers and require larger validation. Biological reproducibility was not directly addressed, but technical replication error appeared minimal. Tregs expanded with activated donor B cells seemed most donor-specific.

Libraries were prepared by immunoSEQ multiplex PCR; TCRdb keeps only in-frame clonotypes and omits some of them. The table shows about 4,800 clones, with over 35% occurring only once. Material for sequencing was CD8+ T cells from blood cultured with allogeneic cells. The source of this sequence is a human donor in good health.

The CDR3 spells CASSLASGAYEQYF. For the CDR3, the DNA is TGTGCCAGCAGCTTAGCTAGCGGGGCCTACGAGCAGTACTTC. The rearrangement joins TRBV7-2 to TRBJ2-7, with 8 bases matching TRBD2. CDR1 is SGHTA, CDR2 FQGNSA, per germline. The CDR3 is 14 residues long. The ends lost 0 bases at V and 2 bases at J; junction bases unmatched: 0.